The subject of this entry is one T cell receptor (beta chain). Its matching antigen is unknown. The data were taken from a study of blood T cells in healthy people across ages. General study findings and limits: Long-lived and aged donors differed, with more naive CD4+ cells and higher diversity in the long-lived.

With 0 bases removed from V and 2 bases from J, the gap between germline ends came to 11 bases. The germline V gene has CDR1 SGDLS and CDR2 YYNGEE. CDR3 length: 15 residues. Using a J-beta primer mix together with a sample-barcoded 5' primer, a second PCR was run for about 6 to 12 cycles. In TCRdb, the 5' RACE reads were re-called with MiXCR into one record per CDR3 protein. The sample records roughly 830,000 distinct CDR3 sequences, about 62% being singletons. The clonotype comes from a man aged 30-40 years in good health. The sample consisted of blood. The gene calls are TRBV9 and TRBJ1-2; a weak D match, TRBD1 (5 bases). This CDR3 is CASSVAQGDNYGYTF. Here the CDR3 DNA reads TGTGCCAGCAGCGTAGCGCAGGGCGACAACTATGGCTACACCTTC.